These T cell receptor beta chains were read from a single sample in a study of T cells in Graves' hyperthyroidism and ophthalmopathy. TCRdb re-analysed the multiplex PCR reads in MiXCR, keeping a single row per CDR3 protein. Of some 600,000 distinct CDR3 sequences in the sample, about 14% were seen once. Sequencing was performed on blood. Receptors were obtained from a woman under 40 with Graves' hyperthyroidism that later progressed to Graves' ophthalmopathy. Each CDR3 is given with its conserved first and last residue. A D gene is named only where the DNA matches it firmly. Size is stated for part of the rows, as once, few or many counts, or as a class when the clone is expanded.

>TRBV13|.|.|TRBJ2-1
CASSLGTGSSYNEQFF
TGTGCCAGCAGCTTAGGCACGGGGAGCTCCTACAATGAGCAGTTCTTC
>TRBV30|.|many|TRBJ1-3
CAWTPLTGTGNTIYF
TGTGCCTGGACCCCCCTAACAGGGACTGGAAACACCATATATTTT
>TRBV24-1|.|many|TRBJ2-1
CATSDPTSPYNEQFF
TGTGCCACCAGTGATCCGACTAGTCCCTACAATGAGCAGTTCTTC
>TRBV4-2|.|many|TRBJ1-1
CASSQRGFTEAFF
TGTGCCAGCAGCCAAAGGGGTTTCACTGAAGCTTTCTTT
>TRBV27|.|many|TRBJ2-1
CASSLSTPTLYNEQFF
TGTGCCAGCAGTTTATCCACCCCCACCCTATACAATGAGCAGTTCTTC
>TRBV7-6|.|.|TRBJ2-1
CASSPTGGFSYNEQFF
TGTGCCAGCAGTCCCACAGGAGGGTTCTCCTACAATGAGCAGTTCTTC
>TRBV24-1|.|.|TRBJ2-1
CATNRSNEQFF
TGTGCCACCAATCGGAGCAATGAGCAGTTCTTC
>TRBV10-3|TRBD2|many|TRBJ2-5
CAIGPGLAGEETQYF
TGTGCCATCGGTCCGGGACTAGCGGGAGAAGAGACCCAGTACTTC
>TRBV6-1|.|many|TRBJ2-6
CATSGSVISGANVLTF
TGTGCCACAAGCGGCTCTGTCATCTCTGGGGCCAACGTCCTGACTTTC
>TRBV9|.|few|TRBJ1-2
CASSGTQVSQEGYTF
TGTGCCAGCAGCGGGACACAGGTCTCCCAGGAAGGCTACACCTTC
>TRBV4-1|.|.|TRBJ1-2
CASSQVGFLNYGYTF
TGCGCCAGCAGCCAAGTTGGCTTCCTTAACTATGGCTACACCTTC
>TRBV2|.|many|TRBJ1-1
CASSELGLNTEAFF
TGTGCCAGCAGTGAATTGGGGCTGAACACTGAAGCTTTCTTT
>TRBV12-3/TRBV12-4|TRBD1|few|TRBJ2-1
CASSYRDSRHNEQFF
TGTGCCAGCAGTTATCGGGACAGTCGCCACAATGAGCAGTTCTTC
>TRBV12-5|.|many|TRBJ2-7
CASGPLGTTSYEQYF
TGTGCTAGTGGTCCCCTCGGGACAACTTCCTACGAGCAGTACTTC
>TRBV12-3/TRBV12-4|TRBD1|many|TRBJ1-2
CASSFDREGGYTF
TGTGCCAGCAGTTTCGACAGGGAAGGAGGCTACACCTTC
>TRBV7-2|.|many|TRBJ2-3
CASSFQPSATDTQYF
TGTGCCAGCAGCTTTCAACCTAGCGCTACGGATACGCAGTATTTT
>TRBV19|.|.|TRBJ1-1
CASSIGRSGTEAFF
TGTGCCAGTAGTATAGGTCGCTCCGGCACTGAAGCTTTCTTT
>TRBV11-2|TRBD2|many|TRBJ2-3
CASRRAGGLGDTQYF
TGTGCCAGCAGAAGAGCGGGAGGGCTTGGAGATACGCAGTATTTT
>TRBV28|TRBD2|many|TRBJ2-5
CASSPVAGLVETQYF
TGTGCCAGTTCTCCCGTAGCGGGGTTGGTAGAGACCCAGTACTTC
>TRBV20-1|TRBD1|few|TRBJ1-4
CSARGGQGDSPEKLFF
TGCAGTGCTAGGGGAGGACAAGGGGACAGCCCTGAAAAACTGTTTTTT
>TRBV30|.|many|TRBJ1-1
CAWHEQGNTEAFF
TGTGCCTGGCATGAACAGGGGAACACTGAAGCTTTCTTT
>TRBV4-1|TRBD2|many|TRBJ2-7
CASSQLGLASNEQYF
TGCGCCAGCAGCCAGCTGGGACTAGCTAGCAACGAGCAGTACTTC
>TRBV18|TRBD2|.|TRBJ2-1
CASSTFFSGRDNEQFF
TGTGCCAGCTCAACGTTCTTTAGCGGGAGGGACAATGAGCAGTTCTTC
>TRBV19|.|few|TRBJ1-4
CASRDRGYEKLFF
TGTGCCAGTAGGGACCGCGGATATGAAAAACTGTTTTTT
>TRBV7-8|.|many|TRBJ1-1
CASSSKGGEAFF
TGTGCCAGCAGCTCCAAGGGGGGTGAGGCTTTCTTT
>TRBV6-1|.|.|TRBJ1-2
CASSEQSQHYGYTF
TGTGCCAGCAGTGAACAGTCCCAGCACTATGGCTACACCTTC
>TRBV29-1|TRBD2|many|TRBJ2-1
CSVTPRLADNEQFF
TGCAGCGTTACCCCCCGGCTAGCGGACAATGAGCAGTTCTTC
>TRBV4-1|.|.|TRBJ1-1
CASSQEPTGPGLNTEAFF
TGCGCCAGCAGCCAAGAGCCAACGGGCCCAGGACTGAACACTGAAGCTTTCTTT
>TRBV5-1|.|.|TRBJ2-7
CAGSLGSRGAYEQYF
TGCGCCGGCAGCCTGGGCAGCAGGGGGGCCTACGAGCAGTACTTC
>TRBV28|TRBD2|few|TRBJ2-7
CASSHQGLAGEVLYEQYF
TGTGCCAGCAGTCATCAGGGACTAGCGGGTGAGGTACTCTACGAGCAGTACTTC
>TRBV19|.|.|TRBJ1-1
CASSIDLESTEAFF
TGTGCCAGTAGTATAGATCTTGAGAGTACTGAAGCTTTCTTT
>TRBV6-5|.|many|TRBJ2-1
CASSFRSGLYNEQFF
TGTGCCAGCAGTTTCCGCTCAGGGCTTTACAATGAGCAGTTCTTC
>TRBV11-3|.|many|TRBJ2-3
CASSSGTRGTTDTQYF
TGTGCCAGCAGCTCCGGGACAAGGGGGACCACAGATACGCAGTATTTT
>TRBV28|.|many|TRBJ1-2
CASSPAIWDGYTF
TGTGCCAGCAGCCCGGCTATCTGGGATGGCTACACCTTC
>TRBV9|.|many|TRBJ2-2
CASSQGDSLNTGELFF
TGTGCCAGCAGCCAGGGGGACTCCCTGAACACCGGGGAGCTGTTTTTT
>TRBV12-3/TRBV12-4|.|.|TRBJ2-2
CASRDLGGTGELFF
TGTGCCAGCAGGGACCTAGGCGGGACCGGGGAGCTGTTTTTT
>TRBV9|.|few|TRBJ1-3
CASSVASQNLNTIYF
TGTGCCAGCAGCGTAGCCAGCCAGAACTTAAACACCATATATTTT
>TRBV27|TRBD2|many|TRBJ2-7
CASSLWVTSGRRYEQYF
TGTGCCAGCAGTTTATGGGTGACTAGCGGGAGAAGGTACGAGCAGTACTTC
>TRBV2|TRBD1|many|TRBJ2-1
CASKPGGSYNEQFF
TGTGCCAGCAAACCAGGGGGCTCCTACAATGAGCAGTTCTTC
>TRBV7-2|TRBD2|many|TRBJ2-5
CASSERSLAGGGWQETQYF
TGTGCCAGCAGCGAGCGGTCGCTAGCGGGAGGAGGGTGGCAAGAGACCCAGTACTTC
>TRBV12-3/TRBV12-4|.|.|TRBJ2-7
CASSFSSRRYEQYF
TGTGCCAGCAGTTTTTCAAGCAGGAGATACGAGCAGTACTTC
>TRBV19|.|.|TRBJ2-1
CASSAQRGSEQFF
TGTGCCAGTAGTGCACAGAGGGGGTCTGAGCAGTTCTTC
>TRBV28|TRBD2|.|TRBJ2-1
CASSLLGLAGEDEQFF
TGTGCCAGCAGCTTATTAGGACTAGCGGGAGAGGATGAGCAGTTCTTC
>TRBV29-1|.|.|TRBJ1-1
CSGAGQVNTEAFF
TGCAGCGGGGCGGGCCAGGTGAACACTGAAGCTTTCTTT
>TRBV28|.|.|TRBJ1-5
CTSNTMTSGLQPQHF
TGTACCAGCAATACAATGACCAGCGGCTTACAGCCCCAGCATTTT
>TRBV29-1|TRBD1|many|TRBJ2-7
CSVGTGAYEQYF
TGCAGCGTTGGAACAGGGGCCTACGAGCAGTACTTC
>TRBV28|.|.|TRBJ2-7
CAIRPGSGLFYEQYF
TGTGCCATCCGACCAGGATCGGGGTTATTCTACGAGCAGTACTTC
>TRBV24-1|.|many|TRBJ2-1
CATSEISGKYNEQFF
TGTGCCACCAGTGAAATTAGCGGAAAATACAATGAGCAGTTCTTC
>TRBV28|.|.|TRBJ2-2
CASSLLSQNTGELLF
TGTGCCAGCAGTTTATTGTCACAGAACACCGGGGAGCTGCTTTTT